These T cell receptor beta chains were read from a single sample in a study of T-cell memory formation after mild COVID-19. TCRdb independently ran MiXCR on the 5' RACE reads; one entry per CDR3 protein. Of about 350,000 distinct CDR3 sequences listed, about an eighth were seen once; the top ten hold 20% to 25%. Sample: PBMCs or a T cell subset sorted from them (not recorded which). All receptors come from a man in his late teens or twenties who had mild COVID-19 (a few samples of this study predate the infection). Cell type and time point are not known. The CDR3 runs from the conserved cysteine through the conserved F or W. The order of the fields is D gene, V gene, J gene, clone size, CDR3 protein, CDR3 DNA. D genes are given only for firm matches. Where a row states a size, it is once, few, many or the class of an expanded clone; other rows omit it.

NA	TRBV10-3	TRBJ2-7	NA	CAISDSGSPYEQYF	TGTGCCATCAGTGATTCTGGCTCGCCGTACGAGCAGTACTTC
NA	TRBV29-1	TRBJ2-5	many	CSVGVGGPYQETQYF	TGCAGCGTTGGGGTAGGGGGGCCGTACCAAGAGACCCAGTACTTC
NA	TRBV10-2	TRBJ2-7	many	CASSLPGPGSYEQYF	TGCGCCAGCAGTTTACCGGGACCGGGATCCTACGAGCAGTACTTC
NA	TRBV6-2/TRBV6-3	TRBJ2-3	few	CASTQGGSTDTQYF	TGTGCCAGCACTCAAGGGGGAAGCACAGATACGCAGTATTTT
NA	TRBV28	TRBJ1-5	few	CASRPLGQPQHF	TGTGCCAGCAGGCCCTTAGGGCAGCCCCAGCATTTT
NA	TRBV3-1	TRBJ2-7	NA	CASSQAAVFYF	TGTGCCAGCAGCCAAGCCGCAGTTTTCTACTTC
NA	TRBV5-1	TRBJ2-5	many	CASSLSSGTQETQYF	TGCGCCAGCAGCTTGTCAAGTGGAACACAAGAGACCCAGTACTTC
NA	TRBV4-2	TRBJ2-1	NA	CASSQDYPSYNEQFF	TGTGCCAGCAGCCAAGATTACCCCTCCTACAATGAGCAGTTCTTC
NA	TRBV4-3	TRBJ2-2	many	CASSQDRLQTNTGELFF	TGCGCCAGCAGCCAAGATCGTCTGCAAACGAACACCGGGGAGCTGTTTTTT
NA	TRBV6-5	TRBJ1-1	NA	CASMGSLNTEAFF	TGTGCCAGCATGGGTAGCCTGAACACTGAAGCTTTCTTT
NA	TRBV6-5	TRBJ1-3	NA	CASSGGLSGNTIYF	TGTGCCAGCAGCGGGGGCCTCTCTGGAAACACCATATATTTT
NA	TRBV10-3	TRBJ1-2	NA	CAIMTSGVDGYTF	TGTGCCATCATGACCTCGGGGGTCGATGGCTACACCTTC
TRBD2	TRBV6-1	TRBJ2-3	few	CASSDRPSGATDTQYF	TGTGCCAGCAGTGATCGGCCTAGCGGGGCGACAGATACGCAGTATTTT
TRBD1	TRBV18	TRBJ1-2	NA	CASSPRGQSNYGYTF	TGTGCCAGCTCACCCCGGGGACAGTCTAACTATGGCTACACCTTC
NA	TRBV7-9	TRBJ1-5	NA	CASSPGEGQPQHF	TGTGCCAGCAGCCCCGGGGAGGGGCAGCCCCAGCATTTT
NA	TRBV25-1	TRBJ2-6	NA	CASSEVRFSGANVLTF	TGTGCCAGCAGTGAAGTTCGGTTCTCTGGGGCCAACGTCCTGACTTTC
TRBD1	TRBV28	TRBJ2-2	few	CASRTGGGGTGELFF	TGTGCCAGCCGGACAGGGGGAGGTGGCACCGGGGAGCTGTTTTTT
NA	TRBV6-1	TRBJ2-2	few	CASQGTRGGFFNTGELFF	TGTGCCTCCCAGGGGACGAGGGGCGGATTCTTCAACACCGGGGAGCTGTTTTTT
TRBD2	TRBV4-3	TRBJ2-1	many	CASSQPSGGYNEQFF	TGCGCCAGCAGCCAGCCTAGCGGGGGCTACAATGAGCAGTTCTTC
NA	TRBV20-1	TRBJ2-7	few	CSARSPGGTYEQYF	TGCAGTGCTAGGAGCCCGGGCGGAACCTACGAGCAGTACTTC
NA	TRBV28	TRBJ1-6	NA	CASQGPYSYKSPLHF	TGTGCCAGCCAGGGCCCGTACTCCTATAAGTCACCCCTCCACTTT
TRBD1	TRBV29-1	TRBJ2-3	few	CSVEDRGSTDTQYF	TGCAGCGTTGAGGACAGGGGGAGCACAGATACGCAGTATTTT
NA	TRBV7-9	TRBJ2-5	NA	CASSLVRLLGETQYF	TGTGCCAGCAGCTTAGTTAGACTCCTCGGAGAGACCCAGTACTTC
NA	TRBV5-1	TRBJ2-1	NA	CASSLGFGGGGNEQFF	TGCGCCAGCAGCTTGGGATTCGGCGGAGGGGGCAATGAGCAGTTCTTC
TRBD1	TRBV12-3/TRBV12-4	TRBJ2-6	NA	CASSPGTGPAGANVLTF	TGTGCCAGCAGTCCCGGGACAGGCCCTGCCGGGGCCAACGTCCTGACTTTC
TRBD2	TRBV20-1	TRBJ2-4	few	CSSERGSQYF	TGCAGTAGCGAGCGGGGAAGTCAGTACTTC
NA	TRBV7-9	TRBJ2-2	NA	CASSLPGATPGELFF	TGTGCCAGCAGCTTACCAGGGGCCACCCCCGGGGAGCTGTTTTTT
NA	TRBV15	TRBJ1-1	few	CATSREGTESEAFF	TGTGCCACCAGCAGAGAAGGCACGGAGTCCGAAGCTTTCTTT
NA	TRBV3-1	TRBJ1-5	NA	CASSQEMGMRPQHF	TGTGCCAGCAGCCAAGAGATGGGTATGAGGCCCCAGCATTTT
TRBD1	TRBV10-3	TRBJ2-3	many	CATGTGEADTQYF	TGTGCCACCGGAACAGGGGAAGCAGATACGCAGTATTTT
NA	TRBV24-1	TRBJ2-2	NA	CATSDKGQRTGELFF	TGTGCCACCAGTGATAAAGGACAGCGCACCGGGGAGCTGTTTTTT
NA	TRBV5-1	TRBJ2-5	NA	CASTLQGPQETQYF	TGCGCCAGCACCTTGCAGGGGCCGCAAGAGACCCAGTACTTC
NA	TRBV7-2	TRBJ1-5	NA	CASSLDGGLYGNQPQHF	TGTGCCAGCAGCCTGGACGGCGGGCTGTATGGCAATCAGCCCCAGCATTTT
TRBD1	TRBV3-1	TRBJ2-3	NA	CASSLFKSGTGVADTQYF	TGTGCCAGCAGCCTCTTCAAGTCAGGGACAGGAGTCGCAGATACGCAGTATTTT
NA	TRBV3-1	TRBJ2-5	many	CASSLSTLATQYF	TGTGCCAGCAGCCTCTCGACGCTTGCGACCCAGTACTTC
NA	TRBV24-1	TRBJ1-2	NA	CATSDGEEYGYTF	TGTGCCACCAGTGATGGGGAAGAGTATGGCTACACCTTC
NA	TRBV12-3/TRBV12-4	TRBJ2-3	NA	CASSFWPGGTDTQYF	TGTGCCAGCAGTTTTTGGCCAGGGGGCACAGATACGCAGTATTTT
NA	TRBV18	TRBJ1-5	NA	CASSRAGGNQPQHF	TGTGCCAGCTCACGGGCAGGGGGCAATCAGCCCCAGCATTTT
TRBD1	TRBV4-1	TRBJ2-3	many	CASSQGVATGSTDTQYF	TGCGCCAGCAGCCAAGGCGTCGCGACAGGGAGCACAGATACGCAGTATTTT
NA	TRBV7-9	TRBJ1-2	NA	CASSFQESIYGYTF	TGTGCCAGCAGCTTCCAGGAGAGTATCTATGGCTACACCTTC
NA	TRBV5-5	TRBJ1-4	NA	CASSRSGEGEKLFF	TGTGCCAGCAGCAGATCAGGGGAAGGTGAAAAACTGTTTTTT
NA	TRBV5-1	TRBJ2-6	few	CASSRGLAGANVLTF	TGCGCCAGCAGCCGGGGTTTGGCTGGGGCCAACGTCCTGACTTTC
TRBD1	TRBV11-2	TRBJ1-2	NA	CASSPQSEGALWFGYTF	TGTGCCAGCAGCCCACAATCGGAGGGGGCCCTATGGTTTGGCTACACCTTC